This entry describes one TCR beta chain. The sample belongs to a study of human T cells and chemical hapten exposure. Whole-study context: The sensitizing agent was 2% DPC, placed on about 2 cm by about 2 cm of upper inner arm skin. The study traced per-sample TCR yield variation mainly to small differences in pooled library volumes.

The time point here: patch test 1, 2 weeks after DPC sensitization. Treatment: therapeutic diphenylcyclopropenone sensitization with weekly scalp DPC. From germline, CDR1 is DFQATT and CDR2 SNEGSKA (reference sequence). The CDR3 contains 16 residues. V was clipped by 2 bases and J by 3 bases, with 20 bases between them. The study's library attached unique molecular identifiers to single cDNA molecules. In the original workflow: Sequenced samples showed a median of roughly 99,000 TCRs each, with counts running from around 24,000 to 710,000. MiXCR, run by TCRdb on the RACE reads, gives a single entry per CDR3 protein. Here the V and J calls rest on TCRdb's processing, not on the authors' analysis. The repertoire holds some 180,000 distinct CDR3 sequences, with about 20% as singletons.

The clonotype originates from a woman in her forties or fifties with alopecia areata. Some clones in this sample may be carry-over from other donors' samples. This chain joins TRBV20-1 and TRBJ2-7; D may be TRBD2 (5 bases). This material consisted of whole blood, taken in connection with sensitization to the hapten diphenylcyclopropenone (DPC). The CDR3 region has the DNA TGCAGTGCTAGATCGGGCGGGCAGTCCATACTCTACGAGCAGTACTTC. As protein: CSARSGGQSILYEQYF.